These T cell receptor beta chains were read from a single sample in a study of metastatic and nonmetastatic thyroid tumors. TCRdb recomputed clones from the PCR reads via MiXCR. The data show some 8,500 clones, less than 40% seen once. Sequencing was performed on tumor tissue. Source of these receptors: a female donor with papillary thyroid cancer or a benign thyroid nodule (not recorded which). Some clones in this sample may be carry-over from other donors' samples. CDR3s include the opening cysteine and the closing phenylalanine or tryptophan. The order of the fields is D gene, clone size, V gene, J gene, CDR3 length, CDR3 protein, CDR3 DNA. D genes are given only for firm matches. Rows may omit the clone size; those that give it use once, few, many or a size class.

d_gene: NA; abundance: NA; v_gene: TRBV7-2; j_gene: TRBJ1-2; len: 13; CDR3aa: CASSSYTNYGYTF; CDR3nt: TGTGCCAGCAGCTCGTACACTAACTATGGCTACACCTTC
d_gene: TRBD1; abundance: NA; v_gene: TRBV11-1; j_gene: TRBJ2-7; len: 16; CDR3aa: CASSLEITGGDYEQYF; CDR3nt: TGTGCCAGCAGCTTAGAAATCACAGGGGGTGACTACGAGCAGTACTTC
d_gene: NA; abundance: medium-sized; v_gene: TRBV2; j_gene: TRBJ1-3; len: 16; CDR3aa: CASSQDSPNSGNTIYF; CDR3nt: TGTGCCAGCAGTCAGGACAGTCCGAACTCTGGAAACACCATATATTTT
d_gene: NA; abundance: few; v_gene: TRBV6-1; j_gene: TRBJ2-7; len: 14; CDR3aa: CASSPRSPPYEQYF; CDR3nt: TGTGCCAGCAGTCCCCGGTCCCCACCCTACGAGCAGTACTTC
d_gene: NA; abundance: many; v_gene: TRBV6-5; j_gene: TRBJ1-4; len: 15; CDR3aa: CASSYGAGEDEKLFF; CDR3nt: TGTGCCAGCAGTTACGGCGCGGGGGAGGATGAAAAACTGTTTTTT
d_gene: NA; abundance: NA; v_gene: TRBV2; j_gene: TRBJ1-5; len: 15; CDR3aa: CASLLDRTSNQPQHF; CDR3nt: TGTGCCAGCTTATTAGACAGAACAAGCAATCAGCCCCAGCATTTT
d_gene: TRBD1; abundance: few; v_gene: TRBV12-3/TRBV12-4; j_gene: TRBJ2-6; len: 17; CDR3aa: CASSLDRWSSGANVLTF; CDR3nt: TGTGCCAGCAGTTTGGACAGGTGGAGCTCTGGGGCCAACGTCCTGACTTTC
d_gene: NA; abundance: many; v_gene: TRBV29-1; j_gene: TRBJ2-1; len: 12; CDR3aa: CSVRQGGNEQFF; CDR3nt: TGCAGCGTGAGACAGGGAGGCAATGAGCAGTTCTTC
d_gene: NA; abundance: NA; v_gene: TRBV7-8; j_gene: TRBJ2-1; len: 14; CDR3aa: CASSPAPGNNEQFF; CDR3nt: TGTGCCAGCAGCCCCGCCCCGGGTAACAATGAGCAGTTCTTC
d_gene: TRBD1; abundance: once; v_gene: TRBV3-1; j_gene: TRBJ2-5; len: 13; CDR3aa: CAISQGDGWTQYF; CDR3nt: TGTGCCATCAGCCAGGGGGATGGTTGGACCCAGTACTTC
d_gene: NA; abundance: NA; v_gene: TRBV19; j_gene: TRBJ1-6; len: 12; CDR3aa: CASSSRNSPLHF; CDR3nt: TGTGCCAGTAGCTCCCGTAATTCACCCCTCCACTTT
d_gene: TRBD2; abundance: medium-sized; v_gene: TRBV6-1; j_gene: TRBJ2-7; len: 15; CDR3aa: CASSELPSGVYEQYF; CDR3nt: TGTGCCAGCAGTGAACTCCCTAGCGGGGTGTACGAGCAGTACTTC
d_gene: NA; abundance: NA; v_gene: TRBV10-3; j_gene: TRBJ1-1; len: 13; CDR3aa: CAISEREGAEAFF; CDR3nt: TGTGCCATCAGTGAGAGAGAAGGGGCTGAAGCTTTCTTT
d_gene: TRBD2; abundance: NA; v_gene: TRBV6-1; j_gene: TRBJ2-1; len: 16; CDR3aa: CASTPRAGGPWNEQFF; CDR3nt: TGTGCCAGTACTCCCCGGGCGGGGGGGCCTTGGAATGAGCAGTTCTTC
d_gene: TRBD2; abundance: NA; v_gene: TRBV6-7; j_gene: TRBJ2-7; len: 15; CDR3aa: CASSFGTSGSSEQYF; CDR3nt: TGTGCCAGCAGCTTTGGGACTAGCGGGAGTAGTGAGCAGTACTTC
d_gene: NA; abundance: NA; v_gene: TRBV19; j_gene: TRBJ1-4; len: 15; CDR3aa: CASSIYGTEDEKLFF; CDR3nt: TGTGCCAGTAGTATTTATGGTACGGAGGATGAAAAACTGTTCTTT
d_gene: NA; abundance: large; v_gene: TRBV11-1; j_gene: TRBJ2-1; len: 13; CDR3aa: CASSLAMDNEQFF; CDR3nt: TGTGCCAGCAGCTTAGCGATGGACAATGAGCAGTTCTTC
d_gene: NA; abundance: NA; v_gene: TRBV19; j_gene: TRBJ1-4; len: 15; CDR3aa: CASSPQSGLVEKLFF; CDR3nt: TGTGCCAGTAGTCCCCAATCCGGACTAGTTGAAAAACTGTTTTTT
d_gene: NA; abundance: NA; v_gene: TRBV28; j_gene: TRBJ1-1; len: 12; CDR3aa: CASSRGWTEAFF; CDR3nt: TGTGCCAGCAGCCGGGGTTGGACTGAAGCTTTCTTT
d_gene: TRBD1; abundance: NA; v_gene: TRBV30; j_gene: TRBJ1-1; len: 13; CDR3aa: CAGRQGPGTEAFF; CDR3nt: TGTGCCGGGAGACAGGGCCCCGGCACTGAAGCTTTCTTT
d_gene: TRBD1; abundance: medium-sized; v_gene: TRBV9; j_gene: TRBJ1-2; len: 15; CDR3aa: CASSLTGGLNYGYTF; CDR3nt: TGTGCCAGCAGCTTAACAGGGGGCCTTAACTATGGCTACACCTTC
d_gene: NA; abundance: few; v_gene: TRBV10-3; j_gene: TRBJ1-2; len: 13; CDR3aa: CAISVDLAGGYTF; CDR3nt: TGTGCCATCAGTGTAGACCTGGCGGGTGGCTACACCTTC
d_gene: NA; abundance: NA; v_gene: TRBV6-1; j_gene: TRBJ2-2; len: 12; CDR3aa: CASSEGTGELFF; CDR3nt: TGTGCCAGCAGTGAGGGCACCGGGGAGCTGTTTTTT
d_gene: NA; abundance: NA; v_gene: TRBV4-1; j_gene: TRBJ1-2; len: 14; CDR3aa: CASSQEGNNYGYTF; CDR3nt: TGCGCCAGCAGCCAAGAAGGAAATAACTATGGCTACACCTTC
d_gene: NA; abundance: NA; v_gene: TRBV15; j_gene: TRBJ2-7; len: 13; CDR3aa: CATSRDGRNEQYF; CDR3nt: TGTGCCACCAGCAGAGATGGACGGAACGAGCAGTACTTC
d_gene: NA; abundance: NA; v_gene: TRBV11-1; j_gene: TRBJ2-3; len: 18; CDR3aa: CASSSPRDGGVMADTQYF; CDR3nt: TGTGCCAGCAGCTCCCCACGTGACGGGGGAGTTATGGCAGATACGCAGTATTTT
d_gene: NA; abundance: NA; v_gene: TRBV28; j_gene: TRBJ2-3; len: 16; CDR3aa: CASSPVRAFSTDTQYF; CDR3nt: TGTGCCAGCAGTCCTGTGCGGGCGTTCAGCACAGATACGCAGTATTTT
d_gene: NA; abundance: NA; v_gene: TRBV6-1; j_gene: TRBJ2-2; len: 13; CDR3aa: CASSTSRTGELFF; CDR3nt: TGTGCCAGCAGCACGAGTCGGACCGGGGAGCTGTTTTTT
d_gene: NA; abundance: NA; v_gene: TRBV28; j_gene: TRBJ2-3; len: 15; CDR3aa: CASTGVCVITDTQYF; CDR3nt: TGTGCCAGCACGGGGGTGTGTGTTATCACAGATACGCAGTATTTT
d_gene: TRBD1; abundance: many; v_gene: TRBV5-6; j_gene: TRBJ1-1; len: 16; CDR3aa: CAGTRTWDREVTEAFF; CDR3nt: TGTGCCGGCACACGGACTTGGGACAGGGAGGTCACTGAAGCTTTCTTT
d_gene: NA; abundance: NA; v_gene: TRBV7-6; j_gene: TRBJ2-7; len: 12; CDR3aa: CASRGSTYEQYF; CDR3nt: TGTGCCAGTAGGGGGTCAACCTACGAGCAGTACTTC
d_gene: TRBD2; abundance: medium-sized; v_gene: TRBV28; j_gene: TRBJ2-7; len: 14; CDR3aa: CASSLLAGGGEQYF; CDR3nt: TGTGCCAGCAGTCTACTAGCGGGGGGAGGTGAGCAGTACTTC
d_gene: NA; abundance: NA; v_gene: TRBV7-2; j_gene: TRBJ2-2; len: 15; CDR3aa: CASSLVQGSTGELFF; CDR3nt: TGTGCCAGCAGCTTAGTACAGGGCAGCACCGGGGAGCTGTTTTTT
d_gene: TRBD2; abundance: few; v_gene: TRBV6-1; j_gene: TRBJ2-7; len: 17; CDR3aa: CASTPFLTSGSAYEQYF; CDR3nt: TGTGCCAGCACCCCCTTCCTGACTAGCGGGAGTGCTTACGAGCAGTACTTC
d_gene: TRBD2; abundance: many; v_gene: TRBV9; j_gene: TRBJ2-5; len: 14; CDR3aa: CASSLGTTRETQYF; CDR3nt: TGTGCCAGCAGCCTTGGGACTACCAGGGAGACCCAGTACTTC
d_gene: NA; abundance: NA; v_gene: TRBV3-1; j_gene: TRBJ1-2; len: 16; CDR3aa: CASSQDIGQGGYGYTF; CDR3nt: TGTGCCAGCAGCCAAGATATTGGGCAGGGAGGCTATGGCTACACCTTC
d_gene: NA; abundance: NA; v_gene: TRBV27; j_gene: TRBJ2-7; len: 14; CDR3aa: CASSSSDALHEQYF; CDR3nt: TGTGCCAGCAGTTCCTCGGACGCCCTCCACGAGCAGTACTTC
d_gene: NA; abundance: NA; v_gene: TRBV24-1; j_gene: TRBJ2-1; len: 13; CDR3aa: CATRETGGNEQFF; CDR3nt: TGTGCCACCAGGGAGACAGGAGGCAATGAGCAGTTCTTC
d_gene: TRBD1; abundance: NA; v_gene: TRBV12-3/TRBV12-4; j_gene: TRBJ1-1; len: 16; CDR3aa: CASSNQGAPGGTEAFF; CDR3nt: TGTGCCAGCAGTAACCAGGGGGCCCCCGGTGGCACTGAAGCTTTCTTT
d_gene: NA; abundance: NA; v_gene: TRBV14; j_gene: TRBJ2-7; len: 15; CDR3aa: CASSQVGGSGYEQYF; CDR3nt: TGTGCCAGCAGCCAAGTAGGGGGGTCTGGATACGAGCAGTACTTC
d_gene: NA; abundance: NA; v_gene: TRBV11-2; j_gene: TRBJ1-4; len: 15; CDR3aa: CASSLNGVPNEKLFF; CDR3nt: TGTGCCAGCAGCCTAAACGGGGTTCCTAATGAAAAACTGTTTTTT
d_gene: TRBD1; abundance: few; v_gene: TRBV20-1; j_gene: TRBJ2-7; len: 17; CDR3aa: CSAVFQGTGIFSYEQYF; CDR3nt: TGCAGTGCTGTCTTTCAGGGGACAGGGATTTTCTCCTACGAGCAGTACTTC
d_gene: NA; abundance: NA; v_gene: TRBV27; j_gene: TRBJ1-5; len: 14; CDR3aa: CASSHRDTNQPQHF; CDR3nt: TGTGCCAGCAGTCACCGGGACACCAATCAGCCCCAGCATTTT
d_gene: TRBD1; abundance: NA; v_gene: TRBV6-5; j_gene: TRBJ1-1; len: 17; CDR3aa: CASSSLPGQGANTEAFF; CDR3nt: TGTGCCAGCAGTTCCCTCCCGGGACAGGGGGCGAACACTGAAGCTTTCTTT
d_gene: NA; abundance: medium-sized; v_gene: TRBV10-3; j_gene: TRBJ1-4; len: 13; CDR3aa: CAIRPATNEKLFF; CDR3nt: TGTGCCATCCGGCCAGCAACTAATGAAAAACTGTTTTTT
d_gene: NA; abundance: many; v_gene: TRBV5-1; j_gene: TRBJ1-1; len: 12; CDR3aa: CASSFGNTEAFF; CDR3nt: TGCGCCAGCAGCTTCGGGAACACTGAAGCTTTCTTT
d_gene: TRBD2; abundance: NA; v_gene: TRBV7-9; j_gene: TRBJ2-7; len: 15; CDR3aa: CASSFGASGRNEQYF; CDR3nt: TGTGCCAGCAGCTTCGGGGCTAGCGGGAGAAACGAGCAGTACTTC
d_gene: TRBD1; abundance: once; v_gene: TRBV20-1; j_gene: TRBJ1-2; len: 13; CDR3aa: CSAPPQGAVGYTF; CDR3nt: TGCAGTGCTCCTCCACAGGGGGCTGTTGGCTACACCTTC
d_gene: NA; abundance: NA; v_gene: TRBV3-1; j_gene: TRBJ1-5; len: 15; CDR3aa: CASSQDPGLNQPQHF; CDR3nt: TGTGCCAGCAGCCAAGACCCAGGACTCAATCAGCCCCAGCATTTT